This T cell receptor (beta chain) came from a study of T cell responses to AZD1222 COVID-19 vaccine. Study findings and constraints: Repertoire sampling was restricted to post-peak T cell response timepoints. The CD4 TCRs associated with vaccination extended across spike and predominated at 160-218 and 743-854.

Sequenced by immunoSEQ multiplex PCR; TCRdb stores in-frame clones only, minus some. The repertoire includes 180,000 or so clones, roughly 92% of them detected once, and about 3% sits in the top ten. To note about this clone: No antigen is known for it.

There are 15 residues in the CDR3. V shed 5 bases, J shed 6 bases, and the junction held 7 bases outside the gene matches. CDR1 is SEHNR and CDR2 is FQNEAQ in the germline V gene (reference sequence). V usage is TRBV7-9 and J usage is TRBJ1-5; TRBD1 agrees at 10 bases. The receptor's source is an adult in good health. This specimen was peripheral blood, taken on day 0 of AZD1222 vaccination. CDR3 amino acids: CASSVTGTGVQPQHF. The CDR3 DNA follows: TGTGCCAGCAGCGTAACCGGGACAGGGGTTCAGCCCCAGCATTTT.